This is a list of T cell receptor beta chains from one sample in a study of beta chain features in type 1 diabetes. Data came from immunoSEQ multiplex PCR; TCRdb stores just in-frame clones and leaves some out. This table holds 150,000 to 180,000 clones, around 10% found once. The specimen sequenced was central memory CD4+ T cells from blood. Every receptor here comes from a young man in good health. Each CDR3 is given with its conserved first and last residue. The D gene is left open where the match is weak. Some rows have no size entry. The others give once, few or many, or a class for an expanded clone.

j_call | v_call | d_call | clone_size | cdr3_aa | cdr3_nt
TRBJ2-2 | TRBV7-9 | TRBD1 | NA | CASSPGTGNTGELFF | TGTGCCAGCAGCCCCGGGACAGGTAACACCGGGGAGCTGTTTTTT
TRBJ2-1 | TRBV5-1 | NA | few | CASSLGGTSHNEQFF | TGCGCCAGCAGCTTGGGGGGGACATCGCACAATGAGCAGTTCTTC
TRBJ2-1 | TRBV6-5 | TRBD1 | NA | CASSSGQGGLYNEQFF | TGTGCCAGCAGTTCCGGACAGGGGGGTCTCTACAATGAGCAGTTCTTC
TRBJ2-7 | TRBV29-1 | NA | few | CSVEGGGSEQYF | TGCAGCGTTGAAGGGGGCGGAAGCGAGCAGTACTTC
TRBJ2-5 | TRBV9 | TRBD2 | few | CASSRGEGRGETQYF | TGTGCCAGCAGCCGCGGGGAGGGGCGCGGTGAGACCCAGTACTTC
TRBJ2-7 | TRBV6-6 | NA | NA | CATFTTGLYEQYF | TGTGCCACCTTCACTACAGGATTGTACGAGCAGTACTTC
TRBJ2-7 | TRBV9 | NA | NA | CASSVHDGPAYEQYF | TGTGCCAGCAGCGTACACGACGGTCCGGCCTACGAGCAGTACTTC
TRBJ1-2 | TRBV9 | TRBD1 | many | CASSPDRDYGYTF | TGTGCCAGCAGTCCCGACAGGGACTATGGCTACACCTTC
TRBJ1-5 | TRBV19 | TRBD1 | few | CASSRDRAQPQHF | TGTGCCAGTAGCCGGGACAGGGCTCAGCCCCAGCATTTT
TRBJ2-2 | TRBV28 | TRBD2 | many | CASRRSGGAGELFF | TGTGCCAGCAGGCGATCGGGGGGTGCCGGGGAGCTGTTTTTT
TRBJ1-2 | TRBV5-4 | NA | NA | CASSLKSDSYGYTF | TGTGCCAGCAGCCTGAAATCGGACAGCTATGGCTACACCTTC
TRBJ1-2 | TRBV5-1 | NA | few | CASSLEWGRNYGYTF | TGCGCCAGCAGCTTGGAATGGGGCCGCAACTATGGCTACACCTTC
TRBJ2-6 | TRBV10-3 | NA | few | CAISGTGNSGANVLTF | TGTGCCATCAGTGGAACAGGGAACTCTGGGGCCAACGTCCTGACTTTC
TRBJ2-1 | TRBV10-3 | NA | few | CAISGGIEQFF | TGTGCCATCAGTGGAGGAATAGAGCAGTTCTTC
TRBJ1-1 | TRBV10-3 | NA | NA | CAINFKNSNTEAFF | TGTGCCATCAATTTCAAAAACAGCAACACTGAAGCTTTCTTT
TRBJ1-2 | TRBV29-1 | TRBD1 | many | CSVGQVGYTF | TGCAGCGTGGGACAGGTTGGCTACACCTTC
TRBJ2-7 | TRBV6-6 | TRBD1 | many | CASSPHGQGYYEQYF | TGTGCCAGCAGTCCGCACGGACAGGGCTACTACGAGCAGTACTTC
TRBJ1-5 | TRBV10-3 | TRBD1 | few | CAIRPDRGNQPQHF | TGTGCCATCAGACCCGACAGGGGAAATCAGCCCCAGCATTTT